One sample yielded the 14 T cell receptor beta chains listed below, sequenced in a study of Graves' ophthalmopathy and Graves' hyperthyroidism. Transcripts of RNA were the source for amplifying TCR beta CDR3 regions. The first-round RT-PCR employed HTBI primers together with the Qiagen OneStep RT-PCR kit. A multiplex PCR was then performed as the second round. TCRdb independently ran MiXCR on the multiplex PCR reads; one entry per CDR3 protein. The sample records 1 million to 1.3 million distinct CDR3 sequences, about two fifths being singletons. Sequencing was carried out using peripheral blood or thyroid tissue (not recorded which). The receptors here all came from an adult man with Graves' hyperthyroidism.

CDR3 DNA sequence: TGTGCTAGATCCTCTGGGGCCAACGTCCTGACTTTC. It translates to CARSSGANVLTF. The chain carries TRBV24-1 and TRBJ2-6; D gene unclear. This CDR3 contains 12 residues. The germline V gene encodes CDR1 KGHDR and CDR2 SFDVKD.

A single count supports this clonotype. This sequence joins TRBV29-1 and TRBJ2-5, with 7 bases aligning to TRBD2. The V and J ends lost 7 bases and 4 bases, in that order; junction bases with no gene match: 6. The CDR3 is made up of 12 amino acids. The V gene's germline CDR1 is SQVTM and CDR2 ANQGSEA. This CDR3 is CSAVGGLETQYF. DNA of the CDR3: TGCAGCGCCGTCGGGGGGTTAGAGACCCAGTACTTC. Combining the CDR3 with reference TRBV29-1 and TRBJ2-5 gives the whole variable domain SAVISQKPSRDICQRGTSLTIQCQVDSQVTMMFWYRQQPGQSLTLIATANQGSEATYESGFVIDKFPISRPNLTFSTLTVSNMSPEDSSIYLCSAVGGLETQYFGPGTRLLVL.

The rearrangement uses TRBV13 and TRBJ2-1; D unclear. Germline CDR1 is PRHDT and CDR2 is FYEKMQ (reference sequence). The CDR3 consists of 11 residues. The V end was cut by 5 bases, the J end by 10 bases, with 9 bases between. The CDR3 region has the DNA TGTGCCAGCAGCCAAAAGCGAGAGCAGTTCTTC. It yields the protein CASSQKREQFF.

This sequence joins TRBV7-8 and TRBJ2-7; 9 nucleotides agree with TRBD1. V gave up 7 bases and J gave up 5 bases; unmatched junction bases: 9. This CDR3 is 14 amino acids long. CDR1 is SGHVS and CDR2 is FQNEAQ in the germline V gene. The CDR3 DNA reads TGTGCCAGCAACCGGGACAGGGTCGCTCACGAGCAGTACTTC. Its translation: CASNRDRVAHEQYF.

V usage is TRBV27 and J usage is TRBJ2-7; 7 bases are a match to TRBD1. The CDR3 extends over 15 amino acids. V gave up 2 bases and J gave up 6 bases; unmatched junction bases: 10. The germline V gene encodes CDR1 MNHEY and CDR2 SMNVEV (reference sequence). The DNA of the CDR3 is TGTGCCAGCAGTTTACCGGGACAGCACCCGGGCGAGCAGTACTTC. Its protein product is CASSLPGQHPGEQYF.

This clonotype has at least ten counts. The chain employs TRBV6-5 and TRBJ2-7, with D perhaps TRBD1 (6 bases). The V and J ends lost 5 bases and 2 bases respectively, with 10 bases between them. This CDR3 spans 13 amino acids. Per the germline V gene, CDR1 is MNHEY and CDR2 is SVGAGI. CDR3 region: CASSTGQTYEQYF. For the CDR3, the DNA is TGTGCCAGCAGTACGGGACAAACCTACGAGCAGTACTTC.

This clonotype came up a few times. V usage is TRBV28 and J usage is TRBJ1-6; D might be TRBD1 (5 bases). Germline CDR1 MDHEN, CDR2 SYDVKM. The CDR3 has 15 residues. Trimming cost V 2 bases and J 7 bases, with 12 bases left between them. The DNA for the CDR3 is TGTGCCAGCAGTTTACTCAGGGCGGGCAATTCACCCCTCCACTTT. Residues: CASSLLRAGNSPLHF.

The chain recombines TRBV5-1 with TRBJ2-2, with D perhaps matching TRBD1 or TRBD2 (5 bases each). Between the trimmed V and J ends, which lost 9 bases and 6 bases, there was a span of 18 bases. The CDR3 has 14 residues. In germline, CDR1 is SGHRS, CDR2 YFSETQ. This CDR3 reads CATRGRGESGELFF. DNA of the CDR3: TGCGCCACCCGAGGGAGAGGGGAGTCCGGGGAGCTGTTTTTT.

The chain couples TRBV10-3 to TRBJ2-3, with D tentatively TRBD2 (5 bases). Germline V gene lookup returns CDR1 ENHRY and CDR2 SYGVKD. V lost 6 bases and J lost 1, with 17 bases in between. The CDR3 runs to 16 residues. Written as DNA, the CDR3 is TGTGCCATCAGAAAGACTATCCGAGGTGGCACAGATACGCAGTATTTT. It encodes CAIRKTIRGGTDTQYF.

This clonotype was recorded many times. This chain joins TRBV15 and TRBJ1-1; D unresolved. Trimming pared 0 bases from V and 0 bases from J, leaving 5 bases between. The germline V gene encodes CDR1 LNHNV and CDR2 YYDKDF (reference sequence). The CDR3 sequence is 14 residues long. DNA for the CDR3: TGTGCCACCAGCAGAGAGCTCGTGAACACTGAAGCTTTCTTT. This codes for CATSRELVNTEAFF. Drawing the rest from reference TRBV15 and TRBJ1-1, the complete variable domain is DAMVIQNPRYQVTQFGKPVTLSCSQTLNHNVMYWYQQKSSQAPKLLFHYYDKDFNNEADTPDNFQSRRPNTSFCFLDIRSPGLGDTAMYLCATSRELVNTEAFFGQGTRLTVV.

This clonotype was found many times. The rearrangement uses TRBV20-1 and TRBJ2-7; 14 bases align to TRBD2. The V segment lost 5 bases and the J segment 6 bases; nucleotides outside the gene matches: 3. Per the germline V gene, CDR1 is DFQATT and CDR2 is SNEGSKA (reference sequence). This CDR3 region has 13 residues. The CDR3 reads CSAWGLAGVEQYF. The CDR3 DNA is TGCAGTGCTTGGGGACTAGCGGGAGTCGAGCAGTACTTC.

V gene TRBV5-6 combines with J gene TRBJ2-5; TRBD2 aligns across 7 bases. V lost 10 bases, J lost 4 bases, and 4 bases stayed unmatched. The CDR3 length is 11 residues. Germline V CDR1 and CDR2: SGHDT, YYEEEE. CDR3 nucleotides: TGTGCCCTCTCGGGGGGAGAGACCCAGTACTTC. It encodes CALSGGETQYF.

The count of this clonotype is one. The CDR3 nucleotides read TGTGCCATCAGTGAGAAAGGGACAGGGGCCAACGTCCTGACTTTC. Translating gives CAISEKGTGANVLTF. The chain links TRBV10-3 to TRBJ2-6; a weak D match, TRBD1 (6 bases). The CDR3 is 15 residues long. Trimming pared 2 bases from V and 4 bases from J, leaving 9 bases between. CDR1 is ENHRY and CDR2 is SYGVKD in the germline V gene.

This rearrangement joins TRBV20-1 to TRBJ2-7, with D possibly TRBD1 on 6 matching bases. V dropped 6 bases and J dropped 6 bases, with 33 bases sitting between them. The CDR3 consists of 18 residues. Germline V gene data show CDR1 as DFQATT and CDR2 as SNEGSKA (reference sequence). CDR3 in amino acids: CSAGSSGQMNTEAFEQYF. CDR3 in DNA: TGCAGTGCCGGATCATCGGGACAAATGAACACTGAAGCTTTCGAGCAGTACTTC.